This T cell receptor (beta chain) was recorded in a study of blood T cell repertoires in COVID-19. CDR3 length: 14 amino acids. Germline V CDR1 and CDR2: GTSNPN, SVGIG (reference sequence). The V segment lost 2 bases and the J segment 4 bases; nucleotides outside the gene matches: 5. TCRdb keeps only in-frame clones here, not all; method: immunoSEQ multiplex PCR. The sample has fewer than 45,000 clones; approximately 91% are singletons. Material for sequencing was peripheral blood. The sequence was collected from a man aged 55-75 years with active or convalescent COVID-19. The chain uses TRBV30 and TRBJ1-5; 7 bases are a match to TRBD1. The CDR3 reads CAWSSTGRNQPQHF. CDR3 coding DNA: TGTGCCTGGAGTTCGACAGGGAGAAATCAGCCCCAGCATTTT.